Below are 28 T cell receptor beta chains sequenced from a single sample in a study of T cell changes during pregnancy in multiple sclerosis. The repertoire was sequenced with immunoSEQ multiplex PCR; TCRdb's copy has only in-frame clones and lacks some. There are under 110,000 clones in the sample; less than 95% occur only once, and around 1.5% lies in the top ten. The sample was peripheral blood, taken after pregnancy. Receptors were obtained from a female donor with multiple sclerosis, enrolled in a pregnancy study.

V gene TRBV7-6 combines with J gene TRBJ2-5; perhaps TRBD2 as D (6 bases). With 5 bases removed from V and 5 bases from J, the gap between germline ends came to 24 bases. The CDR3 covers 17 residues. Per germline, CDR1 SGHVS and CDR2 FNYEAQ. CDR3 in DNA: TGTGCCAGCAGCGGGAGTAAGGTTTCGGGGGAACGGGAGACCCAGTACTTC. Protein product: CASSGSKVSGERETQYF.

Note on this clone: A read error may produce the germline difference seen at one junction end. The chain carries TRBV9 and TRBJ2-3, with a tentative D call TRBD2 (6 bases). Germline CDR1 SGDLS, CDR2 YYNGEE. The CDR3 extends over 13 amino acids. CDR3 protein: CASSRGDGDRRDF. CDR3 DNA: TGTGCCAGCAGCCGCGGGGACGGGGACCGGCGGGATTTT.

V is TRBV10-2 and J is TRBJ2-7; 8 bases are shared with TRBD2. J gave up 1 base and V 6 bases, and 5 bases lay outside the gene matches. The CDR3 has 14 residues. Germline V CDR1 and CDR2: WSHSY, SAAADI. The DNA of the CDR3 is TGCGCCAGCAGCTGGGGCGGGAGGTCCTACGAGCAGTACTTC. Translation: CASSWGGRSYEQYF.

The chain uses TRBV28 and TRBJ1-5; D might be TRBD1 (6 bases). The germline V gene encodes CDR1 MDHEN and CDR2 SYDVKM. The V and J ends lost 6 bases and 0 bases respectively, with 12 bases between them. The CDR3 has 15 residues. The CDR3 spells CASRDRTYSNQPQHF. The CDR3 DNA sequence: TGTGCCAGCAGGGACAGAACCTATAGCAATCAGCCCCAGCATTTT. The variable domain in full, completed from reference TRBV28 and TRBJ1-5, reads DVKVTQSSRYLVKRTGEKVFLECVQDMDHENMFWYRQDPGLGLRLIYFSYDVKMKEKGDIPEGYSVSREKKERFSLILESASTNQTSMYLCASRDRTYSNQPQHFGDGTRLSIL.

In the case of this clone: No DNA is shown, since the ends of the CDR3 on it are uncertain; the CDR3 is the one TCRdb lists. The rearrangement links TRBV7-9 to TRBJ2-1; the D segment call TRBD1 is taken from the table without a DNA check. 17 amino acids form the CDR3, both terminal residues included. Per the germline V gene, CDR1 is SEHNR and CDR2 is FQNEAQ (reference sequence). CDR3 region: CASSLVTGTDFGNEQFF.

In DNA form, the CDR3 reads TGTGCCAGCAGCTTGGTGGGACAGTACACTGAAGCTTTCTTT. This gives the protein CASSLVGQYTEAFF. The chain links TRBV5-4 to TRBJ1-1, with 7 bases lining up with TRBD1. The CDR3 spans 14 residues. The V gene's germline CDR1 is SGHNT and CDR2 YYREEE (reference sequence). The trim removed 0 bases at V and 3 bases at J, leaving 2 bases unmatched.

V is TRBV13 and J is TRBJ1-1; no clear D gene. The CDR3 is 12 amino acids. The V gene lost 5 bases and the J gene lost 4 bases, with 8 bases spanning the gap. From germline, CDR1 is PRHDT and CDR2 FYEKMQ (reference sequence). The CDR3 region has the DNA TGTGCCAGCAGCCAGAGCGCCACTGAAGCTTTCTTT. As protein: CASSQSATEAFF.

The rearrangement uses TRBV28 and TRBJ2-3; 9 bases fit TRBD1. The CDR3 totals 15 residues. The germline V gene has CDR1 MDHEN and CDR2 SYDVKM. V was clipped by 5 bases and J by 1 base; unmatched bases: 4. The CDR3 DNA reads as TGTGCCAGCAGTGACCGGGACAGGGGCACAGATACGCAGTATTTT. Its translation: CASSDRDRGTDTQYF. Full variable domain (missing parts from reference TRBV28 and TRBJ2-3): DVKVTQSSRYLVKRTGEKVFLECVQDMDHENMFWYRQDPGLGLRLIYFSYDVKMKEKGDIPEGYSVSREKKERFSLILESASTNQTSMYLCASSDRDRGTDTQYFGPGTRLTVL.

CDR3 amino acids: CASSQLAGGQETQYF. The CDR3 nucleotides are TGTGCCAGCAGCCAACTAGCGGGGGGCCAAGAGACCCAGTACTTC. The chain has TRBV7-6 and TRBJ2-5; 12 nucleotides line up with TRBD2. V lost 5 bases and J lost 1; bases outside the gene matches: 2. The CDR3 length is 15 residues. Per germline, CDR1 SGHVS and CDR2 FNYEAQ.

The rearrangement joins TRBV18 to TRBJ2-2; 7 nucleotides align to TRBD1. Germline CDR1 is KGHSH and CDR2 is LQKENI. Trimming removed 3 bases from V and 0 bases from J; junction bases left unmatched: 4. This CDR3 has 16 amino acids. CDR3 amino acids: CASSPTGQPNTGELFF. CDR3 nucleotide sequence: TGTGCCAGCTCACCTACGGGACAGCCGAACACCGGGGAGCTGTTTTTT.

This rearrangement joins TRBV5-1 to TRBJ2-2; 9 nucleotides agree with TRBD1. Germline V gene data show CDR1 as SGHRS and CDR2 as YFSETQ. V shed 4 bases and J 5 bases; nucleotides not matched to a gene: 3. The CDR3 consists of 14 residues. The CDR3 DNA sequence: TGCGCCAGCAGCACGGGACAGGGAACCGGGGAGCTGTTTTTT. This gives the protein CASSTGQGTGELFF.

In DNA form, the CDR3 reads TGTGCCAGCAGCGTAGGCGAGGTGAAGGACACTGAAGCTTTCTTT. As protein: CASSVGEVKDTEAFF. The chain links TRBV9 to TRBJ1-1, with D unclear. V lost 0 bases and J 3 bases, leaving 12 bases between the germline ends. Germline-derived CDR1 and CDR2 are SGDLS and YYNGEE. This CDR3 comprises 15 residues.

The V and J genes are TRBV29-1 and TRBJ1-1; no clear D gene. The CDR3 is made up of 11 amino acids. Between the trimmed V and J ends, which lost 0 bases and 5 bases, there was a span of 4 bases. Per the germline V gene, CDR1 is SQVTM and CDR2 is ANQGSEA. The DNA of the CDR3 is TGCAGCGTTGAAGATCGGACTGAAGCTTTCTTT. Amino acids: CSVEDRTEAFF.

V usage is TRBV2 and J usage is TRBJ2-3; 9 nucleotides agree with TRBD1. J lost 4 bases, V lost 5 bases, and 7 bases had no gene match. The CDR3 length is 15 residues. Germline V CDR1 and CDR2: SNHLY, FYNNEI. The CDR3 sequence is CASSLGQGRADTQYF. CDR3 nucleotide sequence: TGTGCCAGCAGTTTGGGACAGGGTAGGGCAGATACGCAGTATTTT.

The chain links TRBV6-1 to TRBJ1-5, with D unclear. V was cut by 0 bases and J by 3 bases, with 12 bases left in between. This CDR3 has 16 amino acids. Germline values: CDR1 MNHNS, CDR2 SASEGT. The CDR3 protein is CASSEASPSVNQPQHF. CDR3 coding DNA: TGTGCCAGCAGTGAAGCGAGCCCCTCGGTCAATCAGCCCCAGCATTTT.

This chain uses TRBV5-5 with TRBJ1-5, with 7 bases matching TRBD1. The J segment lost 5 bases and the V segment lost 4 bases, leaving 9 bases of the junction unmatched. Germline CDR1 and CDR2: SGHKS and YYEKEE (reference sequence). There are 15 residues in the CDR3. The CDR3 DNA is TGTGCCAGCAGCACTACGGGACAGCCTCATCAGCCCCAGCATTTT. As protein: CASSTTGQPHQPQHF.

The J gene is TRBJ2-5, the V gene TRBV19, with 10 bases identical to TRBD2. From germline, CDR1 is LNHDA and CDR2 SQIVND (reference sequence). J was trimmed by 3 bases and V by 4 bases; bases with no gene match: 5. The CDR3 runs 15 residues. The CDR3 bases are TGTGCCAGTAGTACAACTAGCGGGGTAAAAGAGACCCAGTACTTC. It encodes CASSTTSGVKETQYF. Based on the CDR3 plus reference TRBV19 and TRBJ2-5, the full variable domain is DGGITQSPKYLFRKEGQNVTLSCEQNLNHDAMYWYRQDPGQGLRLIYYSQIVNDFQKGDIAEGYSVSREKKESFPLTVTSAQKNPTAFYLCASSTTSGVKETQYFGPGTRLLVL.

V and J are TRBV28 and TRBJ1-1; D is possibly TRBD1 (5 bases). The CDR3 totals 15 residues. Looked up from germline, CDR1 is MDHEN and CDR2 is SYDVKM. V dropped 1 base and J dropped 2 bases, with 11 bases sitting between them. The CDR3 spells CASSLSLTANTEAFF. The CDR3 nucleotides are TGTGCCAGCAGTTTATCCCTGACAGCCAACACTGAAGCTTTCTTT.

The chain's CDR3 is CASSLGWVQETQYF. The CDR3 bases are TGTGCCAGCAGCCTCGGGTGGGTACAAGAGACCCAGTACTTC. The genes are TRBV6-1 and TRBJ2-5; D is unresolved. V gave up 6 bases and J gave up 2 bases, with 13 bases separating them. The length of the CDR3 is 14 residues. CDR1 MNHNS and CDR2 SASEGT come from the germline V gene.

The V and J genes are TRBV28 and TRBJ1-2, with D tentatively TRBD1 (6 bases). The CDR3 spans 15 residues. CDR1 is MDHEN and CDR2 is SYDVKM in the germline V gene. Deletions cut 7 bases from V and 7 bases from J, with 22 bases between. CDR3 protein: CASIPQGRTGGGYTF. The DNA of the CDR3 is TGTGCCAGCATTCCTCAGGGGCGCACGGGCGGTGGCTACACCTTC.

This chain uses TRBV6-5 with TRBJ1-2; D is perhaps TRBD1 (5 bases). The length of the CDR3 is 13 residues. The ends were cut back, 7 bases at V and 8 bases at J, with 17 bases in the middle. The germline CDR1 and CDR2 sequences are MNHEY and SVGAGI. CDR3: CASTKSGGRGYTF. CDR3 in DNA: TGTGCCAGCACGAAGTCGGGGGGTAGGGGCTACACCTTC.

V is TRBV6-5 and J is TRBJ1-2; D gene unclear. The germline gives CDR1 MNHEY, CDR2 SVGAGI. V was trimmed by 7 bases and J by 2 bases, leaving 8 bases between them. The CDR3 is 12 residues long. The CDR3 is CASTGGNYGYTF. In nucleotides, the CDR3 is TGTGCCAGCACTGGCGGAAACTATGGCTACACCTTC.

The J gene is TRBJ1-6, the V gene TRBV28; tentatively, D is TRBD1 (5 bases). The germline CDR1 and CDR2 sequences are MDHEN and SYDVKM. The CDR3 loop spans 15 amino acids. The V end lost 2 bases, the J end lost 7 bases, and 12 bases lay between the germline ends. The CDR3 nucleotides are TGTGCCAGCAGTTTAGGGGCTAGACGAAATTCACCCCTCCACTTT. This codes for CASSLGARRNSPLHF.

The chain uses TRBV13 and TRBJ2-1; 9 nucleotides match TRBD2. The length of the CDR3 is 15 residues. Trimming took 3 bases from V and 8 from J; bases not matched to a gene: 8. From germline, CDR1 is PRHDT and CDR2 FYEKMQ (reference sequence). CDR3 nucleotides: TGTGCCAGCAGCTTTAGGCCTAGCGGGACCCATGAGCAGTTCTTC. Amino acid sequence: CASSFRPSGTHEQFF.

The chain employs TRBV6-5 and TRBJ2-1, with D possibly matching TRBD2 (6 bases). V dropped 0 bases and J dropped 6 bases, with 12 bases sitting between them. Germline CDR1 reads MNHEY; CDR2 reads SVGAGI. The CDR3 contains 15 residues. Here the CDR3 reads CASSYSPRGFNEQFF. The CDR3 DNA follows: TGTGCCAGCAGTTACTCGCCACGGGGGTTCAATGAGCAGTTCTTC.

This clone was seen once. The chain uses TRBV2 and TRBJ2-2, with 7 bases that match TRBD1. The CDR3 runs 14 residues. Germline assignment: CDR1 SNHLY and CDR2 FYNNEI. Trimming at V came to 7 bases and at J to 2 bases, leaving 4 bases not matched to a gene. CDR3 sequence reads: CASKGTVNTGELFF. The CDR3 region has the DNA TGTGCCAGCAAGGGGACAGTAAACACCGGGGAGCTGTTTTTT.

This chain uses TRBV9 with TRBJ1-1, with 8 bases lining up with TRBD1. Germline trimming cut 4 bases from V and 3 bases from J; bases unmatched to any gene: 8. Germline CDR1 is SGDLS and CDR2 is YYNGEE. This CDR3 is built from 15 residues. In DNA, the CDR3 is TGTGCCAGCAGCCAATCAGGACAGGGATACACTGAAGCTTTCTTT. This translates into CASSQSGQGYTEAFF.

V is TRBV7-8 and J is TRBJ1-3; D not resolved. The V end was cut by 1 base, the J end by 1 base, with 5 bases between. CDR3 length equals 14 residues. CDR1 is SGHVS and CDR2 is FQNEAQ in the germline V gene. The CDR3: CASSLDPSGNTIYF. The CDR3 DNA reads as TGTGCCAGCAGCTTAGATCCATCTGGAAACACCATATATTTT.